This T cell receptor (beta chain) was recovered during a study of monozygotic twins with inflammatory bowel disease. Germline values: CDR1 MNHNS, CDR2 SASEGT. This CDR3 region has 18 residues. TCRdb reanalyzed the 5' RACE reads, giving one entry per CDR3 protein sequence and no DNA. The sample is made up of some 200,000 distinct CDR3 sequences, and the top ten hold less than 9% of it. Sequences were obtained from blood. This TCR was recovered from a human donor with ulcerative colitis or Crohn's disease, or a healthy co-twin of an affected twin (not recorded which). The chain employs TRBV6-1 and TRBJ1-5. The CDR3 spells CASSVNGGGTLSNQPQHF.